The 8 T cell receptor beta chains in this list originate from one sample, sequenced in a study of blood T cells in healthy people across ages. Combining a sample-barcoded 5' primer with a J-beta primer mix, a second PCR ran for 7 to 11 cycles. MiXCR was run by TCRdb on the 5' RACE reads, yielding one entry per CDR3 protein. Of over a million distinct CDR3 sequences listed, under 30% were seen once; the top ten hold approximately 0.79%. The same specimen was also included in a second study, on T cells of mothers and their children.

Material for sequencing was blood. These receptors originate from a girl aged 2 to 9 in good health.

DNA for the CDR3: TGTGCCAGCAGCCACGGGAGCTGGGGCGCCTACGAGCAGTACTTC. Residues: CASSHGSWGAYEQYF. V usage is TRBV7-9 and J usage is TRBJ2-7, with a weak D call TRBD2 (6 bases). Germline V gene lookup returns CDR1 SEHNR and CDR2 FQNEAQ (reference sequence). CDR3 size: 15 residues. The V gene lost 5 bases and the J gene lost 2 bases, with 16 bases spanning the gap.

This clonotype has just a few counts. J is TRBJ2-7 and V is TRBV20-1; 7 bases line up with TRBD2. The assigned J gene may be wrong: the sequence end matches TRBJ2-1 better. The CDR3 has 13 residues. Germline CDR1 is DFQATT and CDR2 is SNEGSKA (reference sequence). In DNA, the CDR3 is TGCAGTGCTAGCAGAAGCGGGGATACTGAGCAGTTCTTC. It encodes CSASRSGDTEQFF.

The chain has TRBV4-1 and TRBJ1-4; D unresolved. V gave up 1 base and J gave up 5 bases, with 11 bases separating them. The CDR3 totals 15 residues. The germline CDR1 and CDR2 sequences are MGHRA and YSYEKL. CDR3 protein: CASSQAELLNEKLFF. For the CDR3, the DNA is TGCGCCAGCAGCCAAGCAGAGCTCCTAAATGAAAAACTGTTTTTT.

This sequence joins TRBV6-6 and TRBJ1-6; D unclear. The CDR3 extends over 14 amino acids. Germline V gene data show CDR1 as MNHNY and CDR2 as SVGAGI (reference sequence). V gave up 6 bases and J gave up 7 bases, with 13 bases separating them. This CDR3 is CASSHGGSNSPLHF. CDR3 DNA sequence: TGTGCCAGCAGCCACGGAGGTAGCAATTCACCCCTCCACTTT.

The J gene is TRBJ1-1, the V gene TRBV7-9; D not certain. Trimming stripped 1 base from V and 8 bases from J, with 8 bases between. The CDR3 is made up of 12 amino acids. The germline gives CDR1 SEHNR, CDR2 FQNEAQ (reference sequence). The CDR3 DNA is TGTGCCAGCAGCTTAGGCGATGTGGAAGCTTTCTTT. Translating gives CASSLGDVEAFF.

The chain links TRBV4-1 to TRBJ2-5, with D perhaps TRBD1 or TRBD2 (5 bases each). The DNA end lines up better with TRBJ2-7; the J call may be wrong. This CDR3 contains 16 residues. Germline CDR1 is MGHRA and CDR2 is YSYEKL. The CDR3 spells CASSQEGRSSSYEQYF. CDR3 sequence (DNA): TGCGCCAGCAGCCAAGAGGGACGGTCGAGCTCCTACGAGCAGTACTTC.

Turning to this clonotype: The junction does not match germline at one end; this may be a read error. This chain uses TRBV20-1 with TRBJ2-5; possibly TRBD1 for D (6 bases). Gene TRBJ2-7 matches the end of the DNA better, so the J call may be wrong. Germline V lookup: CDR1 DFQATT, CDR2 SNEGSKA (reference sequence). There are 16 residues in the CDR3. The CDR3 DNA sequence: TGTAGTGCTAGAACCGAAAAGCTGGACAGTCGCTACGAGCAGTACTTC. This gives the protein CSARTEKLDSRYEQYF.

This clonotype was recorded a few times. The chain employs TRBV7-2 and TRBJ1-1; D ambiguous. Trimming removed 5 bases from V and 7 bases from J, with 8 bases in between. CDR1 SGHTA and CDR2 FQGNSA come from the germline V gene. The CDR3 consists of 11 residues. CDR3 region: CASSPRSEAFF. The DNA of the CDR3 is TGTGCCAGCAGCCCCAGGAGTGAAGCTTTCTTT.